Listed here is a single TCR beta chain. The specificity of this receptor is unknown. Base qualities are not at hand, and no much larger clone is one base apart. These data originate in a study of blood T cell repertoires in COVID-19 (dated by TCRdb to about 2020). For the study in its entirety: Collaborator samples came from the United States, Italy and Spain and covered acute and convalescent phases of COVID-19. The prospective study material was composed of cDNA or gDNA derived from T cells, B-cell-depleted T cells, or PBMCs. Deeply sampled blood TCRbeta repertoires from subjects exposed to, actively infected with, or recovered from COVID-19 were included in the dataset. The repertoires were released in a freely available public database intended as a resource for research on the immune response to SARS-CoV-2. The samples were drawn from two sources: the first 160 participants of the ongoing ImmuneRACE study, and 1,000 to 1,500 subjects contributed by 6 global collaborators. The sample metadata nearly always contained a de-identified subject ID, COVID-19 status, age in years and sex. Where available, HLA class I and class II types were taken from metadata supplied by the sample provider and were not determined by assay-based typing.

Whole blood was collected in K2EDTA tubes by collaborating institutions according to the institutions' own protocols. For TCRbeta analysis, collaborator samples were shipped as frozen whole blood, as isolated PBMCs, or as DNA extracted from either sample type. The immunoSEQ Assay, a bias-controlled multiplex PCR, was used to amplify TCRbeta CDR3 regions from genomic DNA. In the paper's pipeline: The number of nucleated cells in each sample was estimated from the amplification of reference gene primers within the assay. To quantify the absolute abundance of each unique TCRbeta CDR3 rearrangement, sequence reads were collapsed and filtered. Productive Simpson clonality was computed per sample as the square root of Simpson's diversity index over productive rearrangements. Held by TCRdb, this immuneACCESS table contains in-frame sequences only and omits some clones. Under half of the omission traces to an unresolved V gene where checked; the cause of the rest is unknown. That table is the source of V, J and clone size, and D and trimming were worked out from the DNA. The sample table shows fewer than 300,000 clones, and approximately 86% are seen once. The ten biggest clones cover about 3.4% of the sample.

Points the paper makes about the study in general: Clinical and demographic metadata were provided uncurated, with the amount varying by source and participant.

The CDR3 has 16 amino acids, counting the end cysteine and phenylalanine. Only CDR3 DNA remains: 48 bases, in frame from the first base. Via the germline V gene (reference sequence), CDR1 is SEHNR and CDR2 FQNEAQ. Ends trimmed: V by 3 bases, J by 8 bases; bases unmatched to a gene: 13. The sample comprised peripheral blood. Recombination joined TRBV7-9 with TRBJ1-2, and 9 bases in between align with TRBD1. The TCR sequence derives from a woman aged 18 to 35 with acute or convalescent COVID-19. The CDR3 corresponds to CASSFGGGQGSRGYTF. The sequence in DNA is TGTGCCAGCAGCTTCGGGGGCGGACAGGGGTCCAGAGGCTACACCTTC.